A selection of T cell receptor beta chains follows, all from one sample in a study of T cell responses to AZD1222 COVID-19 vaccine. TCRdb's copy holds only in-frame clones and misses some; the assay was immunoSEQ multiplex PCR. The sample consists of some 120,000 clones, over 75% of them appearing once. The source was peripheral blood, collected on day 0 of AZD1222 vaccination. These receptor sequences come from an adult in good health. CDR3s include the opening cysteine and the closing phenylalanine or tryptophan. A D gene is named only where the DNA matches it firmly. Size values are once, few and many counts, or a class for expanded clones, and some rows have none.

.	TRBV3-1/TRBV3-2	.	TRBJ1-2	CASSQDRTYGYTF	TGTGCCAGCAGCCAAGACCGGACCTATGGCTACACCTTC
.	TRBV4-3	.	TRBJ1-5	CASSQDSSQPQHF	TGCGCCAGCAGCCAAGATTCTAGTCAGCCCCAGCATTTT
.	TRBV18	.	TRBJ2-7	CASSPAGSENEQYF	TGTGCCAGCTCACCAGCTGGTTCCGAGAACGAGCAGTACTTC
TRBD1	TRBV18	.	TRBJ1-1	CASSKTGEAGTEAFF	TGTGCCAGCTCAAAGACAGGGGAGGCCGGGACTGAAGCTTTCTTT
TRBD1	TRBV9	.	TRBJ1-6	CASSVGTGERTYNSPLHF	TGTGCCAGCAGCGTAGGGACAGGGGAAAGAACCTATAATTCACCCCTCCACTTT
.	TRBV6-5	.	TRBJ1-2	CASTAYANYGYTF	TGTGCCAGCACGGCATACGCTAACTATGGCTACACCTTC
.	TRBV19	.	TRBJ2-6	CASSHREAGANVLTF	TGTGCCAGTAGTCACAGGGAAGCCGGGGCCAACGTCCTGACTTTC
TRBD2	TRBV6-4	.	TRBJ2-7	CASSDSRASGNSSYEQYF	TGTGCCAGCAGTGACTCGAGGGCTAGCGGAAACAGCTCCTACGAGCAGTACTTC
TRBD1	TRBV5-4	.	TRBJ2-7	CASSSGTDFSYEQYF	TGTGCCAGCAGCTCCGGGACAGACTTCTCCTACGAGCAGTACTTC
TRBD1	TRBV28	.	TRBJ2-1	CASIEPAGGEQFF	TGTGCCAGCATCGAACCCGCAGGGGGCGAGCAGTTCTTC
TRBD2	TRBV11-2	.	TRBJ2-3	CASSNPTSGRTDTQYF	TGTGCCAGCAGCAACCCGACTAGCGGGAGAACAGATACGCAGTATTTT
.	TRBV29-1	.	TRBJ2-7	CSVASPYEQYF	TGCAGCGTTGCGAGTCCGTACGAGCAGTACTTC
TRBD1	TRBV30	.	TRBJ2-7	CAWSYWDRGTYEQYF	TGTGCCTGGAGTTATTGGGACAGGGGTACCTACGAGCAGTACTTC
.	TRBV5-1	.	TRBJ2-6	CASGWGTSSSGANVLTF	TGCGCCAGCGGGTGGGGGACGTCCAGCTCTGGGGCCAACGTCCTGACTTTC
TRBD2	TRBV19	.	TRBJ2-1	CASSRAGGWHEQFF	TGTGCCAGTAGCAGAGCGGGAGGTTGGCATGAGCAGTTCTTC
TRBD2	TRBV27	.	TRBJ2-3	CASSISPGLAARGTQYF	TGTGCCAGCAGTATCTCTCCGGGACTAGCGGCACGTGGTACGCAGTATTTT
TRBD1	TRBV28	.	TRBJ1-5	CASSWGDSFNQPQHF	TGTGCCAGCAGTTGGGGGGACAGTTTCAATCAGCCCCAGCATTTT
TRBD2	TRBV5-1	.	TRBJ2-3	CASSRTSGRAPTDTQYF	TGCGCCAGCAGCAGGACTAGCGGGAGGGCGCCCACAGATACGCAGTATTTT
TRBD2	TRBV19	.	TRBJ2-7	CASSLGREAYEQYF	TGTGCCAGTAGTCTGGGGCGGGAGGCCTACGAGCAGTACTTC
.	TRBV5-1	.	TRBJ2-2	CASSKGHGELFF	TGCGCCAGCAGCAAAGGGCACGGGGAGCTGTTTTTT
.	TRBV28	.	TRBJ1-2	CASSLLQADYGYTF	TGTGCCAGCAGTTTATTACAGGCGGACTATGGCTACACCTTC
.	TRBV27	.	TRBJ2-2	CASSPHTGELFF	TGTGCCAGCAGTCCTCACACCGGGGAGCTGTTTTTT
TRBD2	TRBV29-1	few	TRBJ2-1	CSVIGTTGSYNEQFF	TGCAGCGTGATCGGGACTACCGGCTCCTACAATGAGCAGTTCTTC